This TCR beta chain was sequenced during a study of neurological immune-mediated disorders. Broader study findings: For the multiple sclerosis repertoire cluster, no association with any clinical or MRI feature was found.

This CDR3 is 15 amino acids long. Germline loops: CDR1 LGHDT, CDR2 YNNKEL (reference sequence). Trimming took off 3 bases at V and 6 bases at J, with 15 bases between the two ends. The cDNA was generated through 5'RACE incorporating 10-nucleotide random UMIs. TCRdb used MiXCR to reprocess the 5' RACE reads, holding one entry per CDR3 protein. In the table there are approximately 68,000 distinct CDR3 sequences, roughly 4.4% of which are singletons. The unsorted libraries were prepared from 2 million PBMCs (stored at -80 C). This clonotype was observed a few times. Its antigen is not identified. The TCR originated in a woman aged 65 to 85 with multiple sclerosis. This sequence joins TRBV3-1 and TRBJ1-5, with D possibly TRBD1 on 5 matching bases. Sequencing input: PBMCs. The CDR3 sequence: CASSQGGGRAQPQHF. As DNA, the CDR3 is TGTGCCAGCAGCCAGGGGGGAGGGAGGGCTCAGCCCCAGCATTTT.